This TCR beta chain was obtained from a study of blood T cell repertoires in COVID-19. In germline, CDR1 is KGHDR, CDR2 SFDVKD. The CDR3 is 14 amino acids. The V end was cut by 4 bases, the J end by 5 bases, with 10 bases between. TCRdb's copy holds only in-frame clones and misses some; the assay was immunoSEQ multiplex PCR. Of about 200,000 clones listed, less than 95% are singletons. Sequenced sample: peripheral blood. J is TRBJ2-2 and V is TRBV24-1; perhaps TRBD1 as D (5 bases). The clonotype comes from a man aged 25-45 years with COVID-19, enrolled during active disease. In nucleotides, the CDR3 is TGTGCCACCAGTGACCCCAGACAGACCGGGGAGCTGTTTTTT. Amino acids: CATSDPRQTGELFF.